The 18 T cell receptor beta chains reported below all come from one sample, sequenced in a study of blood T cells in healthy people across ages. Primers used in a second PCR of roughly 7 to 11 cycles were a sample-barcoded 5' primer and a J-beta primer mix. Each CDR3 protein gets one entry after TCRdb re-called the 5' RACE reads with MiXCR. The profile shows some 1.7 million distinct CDR3 sequences, about 28% of them singletons. Sequencing used blood. The receptors were gathered from a woman aged 25 to 39 in good health.

The CDR3 region has the DNA TGTGCCAGCAGTTACTCGAGCCCCGGACTAGCGGGTGACACCGGGGAGCTGTTTTTT. This codes for CASSYSSPGLAGDTGELFF. The chain combines TRBV6-5 with TRBJ2-2; TRBD2 matches 11 bases. The germline gives CDR1 MNHEY, CDR2 SVGAGI. This CDR3 region has 19 residues. J lost 3 bases, V lost 0 bases, and 9 bases had no gene match.

Comment on this clonotype: A much bigger clone sits one base away, suggesting this may be a read error. The chain links TRBV7-9 to TRBJ2-5, with D possibly TRBD2 on 6 matching bases. The V gene's germline CDR1 is SEHNR and CDR2 FQNEAQ (reference sequence). CDR3 length: 15 residues. Trimming removed 5 bases at V and 0 bases at J, with 13 bases between. The CDR3 is CASSPSRDYQETQYF. The CDR3 bases are TGTGCCAGCAGCCCCAGCCGGGACTACCAAGAGACCCAGTACTTC.

The table lists this clonotype with many counts. CDR3 DNA sequence: TGTGCCAGCAGTAAAACCCCGAGCACAGATACGCAGTATTTT. This sequence encodes CASSKTPSTDTQYF. The V and J genes are TRBV7-8 and TRBJ2-3, with D unclear. The length of the CDR3 is 14 residues. The V gene's germline CDR1 is SGHVS and CDR2 FQNEAQ. Trimming pared 6 bases from V and 0 bases from J, leaving 10 bases between.

The rearrangement links TRBV19 to TRBJ1-5; D ambiguous. Germline V lookup: CDR1 LNHDA, CDR2 SQIVND (reference sequence). V dropped 3 bases and J dropped 4 bases, with 7 bases sitting between them. The length of the CDR3 is 13 residues. In DNA form, the CDR3 reads TGTGCCAGTAGTATTCGGATTAATCAGCCCCAGCATTTT. Translated, it gives CASSIRINQPQHF.

V gene TRBV7-2 combines with J gene TRBJ1-5; no clear D. This CDR3 region has 12 residues. The germline CDR1 and CDR2 sequences are SGHTA and FQGNSA. Between the trimmed V and J ends, which lost 1 base and 9 bases, there was a span of 7 bases. CDR3 amino acids: CASSLGGMPQHF. The CDR3 coding sequence is TGTGCCAGCAGCTTAGGAGGGATGCCCCAGCATTTT. Combining the CDR3 with reference TRBV7-2 and TRBJ1-5 gives the whole variable domain GAGVSQSPSNKVTEKGKDVELRCDPISGHTALYWYRQSLGQGLEFLIYFQGNSAPDKSGLPSDRFSAERTGGSVSTLTIQRTQQEDSAVYLCASSLGGMPQHFGDGTRLSIL.

This clonotype has a handful of counts. V gene TRBV7-2 combines with J gene TRBJ2-5; 16 bases are shared with TRBD2. CDR1 is SGHTA and CDR2 is FQGNSA in the germline V gene. The CDR3 totals 19 residues. Trimming removed 1 base from V and 3 bases from J; junction bases left unmatched: 8. CDR3: CASSLDGPGLAGGEETQYF. The DNA for the CDR3 is TGTGCCAGCAGCTTAGACGGACCGGGACTAGCGGGAGGGGAAGAGACCCAGTACTTC.

CDR3 protein: CASTGGRAREQFF. CDR3 DNA sequence: TGCGCCAGCACTGGCGGGAGAGCTCGTGAGCAGTTCTTC. The chain employs TRBV10-2 and TRBJ2-1; 7 bases are shared with TRBD2. Unmatched junction bases numbered 9, after V lost 7 bases and J lost 9 bases. This CDR3 is built from 13 residues. Germline V gene sequence: CDR1 WSHSY, CDR2 SAAADI.

This clonotype came up a few times. The chain couples TRBV14 to TRBJ2-5; D call uncertain. The germline CDR1 and CDR2 sequences are SGHDN and FVKESK. The CDR3 totals 14 residues. V lost 4 bases to trimming and J lost 1 base, with 10 bases between them. The CDR3 DNA sequence: TGTGCCAGCAGCCGGGTCGGATCCCAAGAGACCCAGTACTTC. It yields the protein CASSRVGSQETQYF.

This clonotype came up many times. The chain joins TRBV29-1 to TRBJ1-2; 11 bases are shared with TRBD1. Germline assignment: CDR1 SQVTM and CDR2 ANQGSEA. V gave up 2 bases and J gave up 7 bases; unmatched junction bases: 6. The CDR3 has 14 residues. The CDR3 region has the DNA TGCAGCGTTGAATTGGACAGGGGGCAGGCTGGCTACACCTTC. Its translation: CSVELDRGQAGYTF.

The V and J genes are TRBV24-1 and TRBJ1-1; D gene ambiguous. V gave up 3 bases and J gave up 5 bases, with 6 bases separating them. The CDR3 loop spans 12 amino acids. Germline V lookup: CDR1 KGHDR, CDR2 SFDVKD. CDR3 loop: CATSDQGTEAFF. The CDR3 DNA reads as TGTGCCACCAGTGATCAAGGGACTGAAGCTTTCTTT.

This clonotype was seen more than once but under ten times. The chain has TRBV28 and TRBJ2-7; TRBD2 is a possible D gene (7 bases). Germline CDR1 is MDHEN and CDR2 is SYDVKM. The CDR3 is 15 residues long. V was cut by 5 bases and J by 3 bases, with 17 bases left in between. CDR3 nucleotides: TGTGCCAGCAGTGACCGGGGCGGGGGCCGCTACGAGCAGTACTTC. Its protein product is CASSDRGGGRYEQYF.

The chain joins TRBV6-2 or TRBV6-3 to TRBJ1-5; weak D call: TRBD1 (5 bases). V shed 3 bases and J shed 0 bases, with 15 bases lying between them. The CDR3 has 17 residues. CDR1 is MNHEY and CDR2 is SVGEGT in the germline V gene. DNA for the CDR3: TGTGCCAGCAGTTATACGGTCGGGGCCAATAGCAATCAGCCCCAGCATTTT. It translates to CASSYTVGANSNQPQHF.

The genes are TRBV2 and TRBJ2-3, with unresolved D. The CDR3 covers 14 residues. Germline CDR1 is SNHLY and CDR2 is FYNNEI. Trimming took off 5 bases at V and 0 bases at J, with 9 bases between the two ends. The CDR3 coding sequence is TGTGCCAGCAGTCCTTACACTAGCACAGATACGCAGTATTTT. Its translation: CASSPYTSTDTQYF.

This clonotype showed up just a few times. The chain has TRBV20-1 and TRBJ2-3; unclear D gene. The CDR3 sequence is 15 residues long. Trimming shortened V by 0 bases and J by 1 base, and 11 bases separated the two germline ends. Per the germline V gene, CDR1 is DFQATT and CDR2 is SNEGSKA (reference sequence). The CDR3: CSARDATLCTDTQYF. The CDR3 DNA reads TGCAGTGCTAGAGATGCCACTTTGTGCACAGATACGCAGTATTTT.

The chain joins TRBV5-6 to TRBJ1-1; D is perhaps TRBD1 (5 bases). V lost 1 base and J 4 bases, leaving 14 bases between the germline ends. Germline V CDR1 and CDR2: SGHDT, YYEEEE. The CDR3 runs 15 residues. CDR3 residues: CASSLMGQGGTEAFF. CDR3 sequence (DNA): TGTGCCAGCAGCTTGATGGGGCAGGGAGGCACTGAAGCTTTCTTT.

This clonotype came up many times. The genes are TRBV14 and TRBJ2-7, with D uncertain. The CDR3 runs to 15 residues. Germline CDR1 is SGHDN and CDR2 is FVKESK. Deletions cut 0 bases from V and 4 bases from J, with 13 bases between. CDR3 loop: CASSQEGSVGYEQYF. CDR3 in DNA: TGTGCCAGCAGCCAAGAGGGGTCTGTGGGGTACGAGCAGTACTTC.

This chain links TRBV28 with TRBJ1-5, with 10 nucleotides matching TRBD1. The ends lost 6 bases at V and 2 bases at J; junction bases unmatched: 7. Looked up from germline, CDR1 is MDHEN and CDR2 is SYDVKM. The CDR3 consists of 16 residues. DNA of the CDR3: TGTGCCAGCAGCCAAACCGGACAGGGGGGCAATCAGCCCCAGCATTTT. Translated, it gives CASSQTGQGGNQPQHF. The full variable domain, completed using reference TRBV28 and TRBJ1-5, is DVKVTQSSRYLVKRTGEKVFLECVQDMDHENMFWYRQDPGLGLRLIYFSYDVKMKEKGDIPEGYSVSREKKERFSLILESASTNQTSMYLCASSQTGQGGNQPQHFGDGTRLSIL.

The V and J genes are TRBV7-9 and TRBJ2-7, with 8 bases fitting TRBD2. Matching the DNA end better, TRBJ2-5 makes the J call doubtful. Germline assignment: CDR1 SEHNR and CDR2 FQNEAQ (reference sequence). The CDR3 has 15 amino acids. The CDR3 loop reads CASTAAPGGERTQYF. The CDR3 region has the DNA TGTGCCAGCACCGCCGCCCCCGGGGGGGAGAGGACCCAGTACTTC.